Listed below are T cell receptor beta chains from one sample, sequenced in a study of blood T cell repertoires in COVID-19. Profiling relied on immunoSEQ multiplex PCR, and the TCRdb table lists in-frame clones only, not all of them. The sample lists about 220,000 clones, 83% occurring once. The source material was peripheral blood. These receptors were collected from a woman in her fifties or sixties with acute or convalescent COVID-19. Each CDR3 is given with its conserved first and last residue.

cdr3_length: 12
v_call: TRBV12-3/TRBV12-4
j_call: TRBJ1-6
cdr3_aa: CASSLGLPPLHF

cdr3_length: 16
v_call: TRBV5-1
j_call: TRBJ2-3
cdr3_aa: CASSLEGSGSTDTQYF

cdr3_length: 13
v_call: TRBV6-5
j_call: TRBJ2-3
cdr3_aa: CASRDRVGDTQYF

cdr3_length: 17
v_call: TRBV5-5
j_call: TRBJ1-5
cdr3_aa: CASSLRALGAVNQPQHF

cdr3_length: 12
v_call: TRBV5-4
j_call: TRBJ1-2
cdr3_aa: CASSRDRAGYTF

cdr3_length: 12
v_call: TRBV12-3/TRBV12-4
j_call: TRBJ2-2
cdr3_aa: CASSFRSGELFF

cdr3_length: 14
v_call: TRBV6-2/TRBV6-3
j_call: TRBJ2-7
cdr3_aa: CASTPTGTGKEQYF

cdr3_length: 13
v_call: TRBV6-6
j_call: TRBJ2-1
cdr3_aa: CASSATGANEQFF

cdr3_length: 14
v_call: TRBV29-1
j_call: TRBJ2-7
cdr3_aa: CSVTKQGTTYEQYF

cdr3_length: 16
v_call: TRBV24-1
j_call: TRBJ2-3
cdr3_aa: CATSDPEAGSTDTQYF

cdr3_length: 15
v_call: TRBV7-9
j_call: TRBJ2-2
cdr3_aa: CASTSFIGATGELFF

cdr3_length: 13
v_call: TRBV12-3/TRBV12-4
j_call: TRBJ1-6
cdr3_aa: CASSLASHSPLHF

cdr3_length: 17
v_call: TRBV27
j_call: TRBJ2-2
cdr3_aa: CASSPLAGGPNTGELFF

cdr3_length: 13
v_call: TRBV28
j_call: TRBJ2-2
cdr3_aa: CASTPPMPGELFF

cdr3_length: 13
v_call: TRBV6-5
j_call: TRBJ1-2
cdr3_aa: CASRARTGTGYTF

cdr3_length: 18
v_call: TRBV4-1
j_call: TRBJ2-5
cdr3_aa: CASSQHSAGLAFQETQYF

cdr3_length: 12
v_call: TRBV5-1
j_call: TRBJ1-2
cdr3_aa: CASSPGQGFDTF

cdr3_length: 15
v_call: TRBV3-1/TRBV3-2
j_call: TRBJ2-5
cdr3_aa: CASSHLSGVQETQYF

cdr3_length: 14
v_call: TRBV5-1
j_call: TRBJ1-5
cdr3_aa: CASSVDYSNQPQHF

cdr3_length: 15
v_call: TRBV19
j_call: TRBJ1-5
cdr3_aa: CASSTPGLRDRPQHF

cdr3_length: 15
v_call: TRBV28
j_call: TRBJ1-2
cdr3_aa: CASDTRDRGPYGYTF

cdr3_length: 14
v_call: TRBV2
j_call: TRBJ2-3
cdr3_aa: CASKLSGSTDTQYF

cdr3_length: 18
v_call: TRBV4-2
j_call: TRBJ2-5
cdr3_aa: CASSQDSGLAGGPETQYF

cdr3_length: 16
v_call: TRBV2
j_call: TRBJ2-2
cdr3_aa: CASTQRMGGGTGELFF

cdr3_length: 18
v_call: TRBV15
j_call: TRBJ2-2
cdr3_aa: CATSRFSGGGPNTGELFF

cdr3_length: 14
v_call: TRBV5-1
j_call: TRBJ2-2
cdr3_aa: CASSGDSNTGELFF

cdr3_length: 16
v_call: TRBV5-4
j_call: TRBJ2-5
cdr3_aa: CASSPGGREGTETQYF

cdr3_length: 11
v_call: TRBV7-9
j_call: TRBJ2-1
cdr3_aa: CASSLSGAQFF

cdr3_length: 14
v_call: TRBV28
j_call: TRBJ2-5
cdr3_aa: CASSLRGPGETQYF

cdr3_length: 16
v_call: TRBV7-2
j_call: TRBJ1-6
cdr3_aa: CASSLVTGSYNSPLHF

cdr3_length: 13
v_call: TRBV5-1
j_call: TRBJ2-5
cdr3_aa: CASSTTLRETQYF

cdr3_length: 13
v_call: TRBV6-5
j_call: TRBJ2-5
cdr3_aa: CATTAGGVETQYF

cdr3_length: 12
v_call: TRBV28
j_call: TRBJ1-5
cdr3_aa: CASRQNNQPQHF

cdr3_length: 17
v_call: TRBV11-2
j_call: TRBJ1-4
cdr3_aa: CASSYKGGMSTNEKLFF

cdr3_length: 17
v_call: TRBV5-1
j_call: TRBJ1-4
cdr3_aa: CASSPNPPTGNREKLFF

cdr3_length: 17
v_call: TRBV11-2
j_call: TRBJ1-4
cdr3_aa: CASSYRGGMSTNEKLFF

cdr3_length: 17
v_call: TRBV2
j_call: TRBJ1-4
cdr3_aa: CASSDTRFGTGGQKLFF

cdr3_length: 11
v_call: TRBV4-1
j_call: TRBJ2-1
cdr3_aa: CASSRQGEQFF

cdr3_length: 16
v_call: TRBV9
j_call: TRBJ2-1
cdr3_aa: CASSEGSGTVYNEQFF

cdr3_length: 13
v_call: TRBV19
j_call: TRBJ1-5
cdr3_aa: CASSMGGVQPQHF

cdr3_length: 14
v_call: TRBV19
j_call: TRBJ1-5
cdr3_aa: CASSIDLRDQPQHF

cdr3_length: 16
v_call: TRBV7-9
j_call: TRBJ1-4
cdr3_aa: CASSQGGGPGNEKLFF

cdr3_length: 14
v_call: TRBV19
j_call: TRBJ2-3
cdr3_aa: CASSMGGYTDTQYF

cdr3_length: 14
v_call: TRBV3-1/TRBV3-2
j_call: TRBJ1-2
cdr3_aa: CASSQMDRGNGYTF

cdr3_length: 13
v_call: TRBV3-1/TRBV3-2
j_call: TRBJ2-3
cdr3_aa: CASSVSSTDTQYF

cdr3_length: 18
v_call: TRBV5-1
j_call: TRBJ2-4
cdr3_aa: CASSSSSILSGAKNIQYF

cdr3_length: 15
v_call: TRBV16
j_call: TRBJ2-1
cdr3_aa: CASSLTSGGFNEQFF

cdr3_length: 14
v_call: TRBV24-1
j_call: TRBJ2-1
cdr3_aa: CATSAPSPGVEQFF

cdr3_length: 12
v_call: TRBV11-2
j_call: TRBJ2-7
cdr3_aa: CASSQGGYEQYF

cdr3_length: 16
v_call: TRBV28
j_call: TRBJ1-5
cdr3_aa: CASSARTYRTNQPQHF

cdr3_length: 12
v_call: TRBV11-2
j_call: TRBJ1-4
cdr3_aa: CASSLYQGGLFF

cdr3_length: 16
v_call: TRBV3-1/TRBV3-2
j_call: TRBJ2-1
cdr3_aa: CASSPRGRGLYNEQFF

cdr3_length: 16
v_call: TRBV5-1
j_call: TRBJ2-2
cdr3_aa: CASSLQGAPGTGELFF

cdr3_length: 14
v_call: TRBV7-2
j_call: TRBJ1-5
cdr3_aa: CASSLRGGFQPQHF

cdr3_length: 15
v_call: TRBV18
j_call: TRBJ2-7
cdr3_aa: CASSPGTSGSYEQYF

cdr3_length: 18
v_call: TRBV7-2
j_call: TRBJ2-1
cdr3_aa: CASSLLGLAGGKNNEQFF

cdr3_length: 14
v_call: TRBV4-1
j_call: TRBJ1-1
cdr3_aa: CASSQDPVNTEAFF

cdr3_length: 15
v_call: TRBV2
j_call: TRBJ1-2
cdr3_aa: CASSDALREHYGYTF

cdr3_length: 12
v_call: TRBV6-5
j_call: TRBJ1-1
cdr3_aa: CASTLRGTEAFF

cdr3_length: 17
v_call: TRBV5-1
j_call: TRBJ2-1
cdr3_aa: CASSYKGLAKGYNEQFF